One sample yielded the 5 T cell receptor beta chains listed below, sequenced in a study of OX40 agonist ivuxolimab in advanced cancers. Receptor libraries were prepared by the immunoSEQ multiplex PCR assay. The table was pulled from immuneACCESS by TCRdb, which kept in-frame rearrangements only. Such tables lose some clones; where checked, under half of the loss comes from unresolved V genes, and the rest has no known cause. The table for this sample lists some 68,000 clones; 83% of them were counted only once. The ten top clones hold 1.4% of the sample. This material consisted of CD4+ or CD8+ T cells sorted from blood, taken in a trial of the OX40 agonist ivuxolimab. The origin of the receptors is an adult with an advanced solid tumor such as melanoma, head and neck, liver or kidney cancer.

The chain carries TRBV2 and TRBJ2-3; the match to TRBD2 covers 7 bases. Trimming cost V 8 bases and J 2 bases; bases outside gene matches: 10. This CDR3 spans 15 amino acids. In germline, CDR1 is SNHLY, CDR2 FYNNEI. CDR3 sequence reads: CASLQASGNTDTQYF. The DNA of the CDR3 is TGTGCCAGCCTGCAGGCTAGCGGCAACACAGATACGCAGTATTTT.

V is TRBV5-4 and J is TRBJ2-5, with TRBD2 matching 11 bases. CDR1 SGHNT and CDR2 YYREEE come from the germline V gene (reference sequence). The CDR3 is made up of 16 amino acids. Trimming cost V 3 bases and J 0 bases; bases outside gene matches: 4. CDR3 in DNA: TGTGCCAGCAGCTCGAAACTAGCGGGGGACCAAGAGACCCAGTACTTC. This encodes CASSSKLAGDQETQYF.

The chain employs TRBV10-1 and TRBJ2-3; 7 bases are a match to TRBD1. CDR3 length: 15 residues. Germline lookup yields CDR1 WNHNN and CDR2 SYGVQD (reference sequence). The J segment lost 4 bases and the V segment lost 4 bases, leaving 8 bases of the junction unmatched. CDR3 region: CASSATGTGADTQYF. The CDR3 DNA sequence: TGCGCCAGCAGTGCGACAGGTACAGGGGCAGATACGCAGTATTTT.

This clone occurred a few times. The chain joins TRBV7-9 to TRBJ2-7; D unresolved. Germline-derived CDR1 and CDR2 are SEHNR and FQNEAQ (reference sequence). Trimming stripped 7 bases from V and 7 bases from J, with 20 bases between. The CDR3 totals 14 residues. The CDR3 loop reads CASTAMSAYGEQYF. In DNA, the CDR3 is TGTGCCAGCACCGCAATGTCGGCCTACGGGGAGCAGTACTTC.

The V gene is TRBV10-2, the J gene TRBJ1-5; the D is unclear. Trimming took off 0 bases at V and 9 bases at J, with 6 bases between the two ends. This CDR3 has 12 amino acids. Germline CDR1 WSHSY, CDR2 SAAADI. Here the CDR3 DNA reads TGCGCCAGCAGTGAGTCGCGGCGGCCCCAGCATTTT. Its translation is CASSESRRPQHF.